This T cell receptor beta chain was retrieved from a study of blood T cell repertoires in COVID-19. Using immunoSEQ multiplex PCR, the repertoire was profiled, and TCRdb retains in-frame clones only, with some absent. The sample records under 200,000 clones, about nine tenths being singletons. The length of the CDR3 is 15 residues. The germline V gene encodes CDR1 SGDLS and CDR2 YYNGEE. V was pared by 0 bases and J by 9 bases, with 15 bases between. The chain links TRBV9 to TRBJ2-2; tentative D call: TRBD1 (6 bases). The material sequenced was peripheral blood. The TCR comes from a woman aged 70 to 79 with acute or convalescent COVID-19. CDR3 sequence: CASSVDGQTHRELFF. For the CDR3, the DNA is TGTGCCAGCAGCGTAGATGGACAGACCCACCGGGAGCTGTTTTTT.